These 18 T cell receptor beta chains were all obtained from the same sample, sequenced in a study of T cell repertoires in cytomegalovirus infection. TCRdb reprocessed the reads via MiXCR and lists one record per CDR3 protein. The table lists over 300,000 distinct CDR3 sequences, 15% to 20% of them singletons. The sample taken for sequencing was PBMCs. The receptor source for this set is a human donor in good health (CMV status not recorded). Some clones in this sample may be carry-over from other donors' samples.

In its sample, this clonotype was seen many times. The chain uses TRBV7-2 and TRBJ2-5, with D perhaps TRBD1 or TRBD2 (5 bases each). This CDR3 contains 14 residues. Germline assignment: CDR1 SGHTA and CDR2 FQGNSA. Between the trimmed V and J ends, which lost 3 bases and 2 bases, there was a span of 10 bases. Here the CDR3 DNA reads TGTGCCAGCAGCTTTCAGAGGGGACAAGAGACCCAGTACTTC. It yields the protein CASSFQRGQETQYF.

This clonotype has just a few counts. The chain joins TRBV5-1 to TRBJ2-1; 9 bases match TRBD1. Germline CDR1 is SGHRS and CDR2 is YFSETQ. Unmatched junction bases numbered 5, after V lost 0 bases and J lost 7 bases. The CDR3 runs 15 residues. CDR3 in DNA: TGCGCCAGCAGCTTGGGGGACAGGGTAGGAAATGAGCAGTTCTTC. This translates into CASSLGDRVGNEQFF.

The J gene is TRBJ2-3, the V gene TRBV6-2 or TRBV6-3; D might be TRBD2 (7 bases). V lost 2 bases, J lost 6 bases, and 9 bases lay in between. Germline CDR1 reads MNHEY; CDR2 reads SVGEGT. The CDR3 runs to 13 residues. CDR3 DNA sequence: TGTGCCAGCAGTTACGGGGGGGCGGATACGCAGTATTTT. It yields the protein CASSYGGADTQYF.

This clonotype was seen ten or more times. The V call is TRBV28, the J call TRBJ2-1; 7 bases are shared with TRBD1. The length of the CDR3 is 14 residues. Germline CDR1 MDHEN, CDR2 SYDVKM. V shed 5 bases and J 15 bases; nucleotides not matched to a gene: 16. DNA for the CDR3: TGTGCCAGCAGTACACCGACAGGGAACGGTAGTCCGTTCTTC. Amino acids: CASSTPTGNGSPFF.

The CDR3 here is CASSPWTGSNEKLFF. CDR3 sequence (DNA): TGTGCCAGCAGCCCTTGGACAGGTTCTAATGAAAAACTGTTTTTT. The chain combines TRBV3-1 with TRBJ1-4; 7 bases agree with TRBD1. The CDR3 covers 15 residues. The J segment lost 3 bases and the V segment lost 4 bases, leaving 5 bases of the junction unmatched. Germline V gives CDR1 LGHDT, CDR2 YNNKEL (reference sequence).

The J gene is TRBJ1-2, the V gene TRBV20-1; unclear D gene. Trimming took off 0 bases at V and 8 bases at J, with 7 bases between the two ends. Germline CDR1 DFQATT, CDR2 SNEGSKA (reference sequence). CDR3 length: 11 amino acids. The CDR3 loop reads CSAREGWGYTF. DNA for the CDR3: TGCAGTGCTAGAGAAGGATGGGGCTACACCTTC.

This clonotype was counted many times. This chain connects TRBV7-2 to TRBJ1-6, with TRBD1 as a possible D gene (5 bases). The CDR3 has 16 amino acids. Germline V lookup: CDR1 SGHTA, CDR2 FQGNSA. V was pared by 5 bases and J by 10 bases, with 21 bases between. CDR3 sequence: CASSPWVGESASPLHF. The CDR3 DNA reads TGTGCCAGCAGCCCCTGGGTAGGGGAGTCGGCGTCACCCCTCCACTTT.

There are many counts of this clonotype. This chain links TRBV12-3 or TRBV12-4 with TRBJ1-2; D perhaps matches TRBD1 (5 bases). The CDR3 contains 14 residues. Between the trimmed V and J ends, which lost 5 bases and 6 bases, there was a span of 16 bases. CDR3 nucleotides: TGTGCCAGCAGTCAAGGACACGGACCCAATGGCTACACCTTC. Protein product: CASSQGHGPNGYTF.

The chain carries TRBV19 and TRBJ1-5, with 8 bases identical to TRBD1. In germline, CDR1 is LNHDA, CDR2 SQIVND (reference sequence). The CDR3 length is 15 residues. V lost 1 base, J lost 4 bases, and 3 bases stayed unmatched. The CDR3 is CASSIGQGWNQPQHF. The DNA for the CDR3 is TGTGCCAGTAGTATAGGACAGGGGTGGAATCAGCCCCAGCATTTT.

J is TRBJ2-5 and V is TRBV27; D remains ambiguous. Germline V CDR1 and CDR2: MNHEY, SMNVEV (reference sequence). The CDR3 covers 15 residues. With 3 bases removed from V and 9 bases from J, the gap between germline ends came to 20 bases. CDR3 region: CASSFWADTGRAQYF. Written as DNA, the CDR3 is TGTGCCAGCAGTTTTTGGGCCGATACCGGTAGAGCCCAGTACTTC.

This clonotype was picked up a small number of times. V gene TRBV7-9 combines with J gene TRBJ2-5; D is undetermined. V was cut by 5 bases and J by 5 bases, with 6 bases left in between. Germline assignment: CDR1 SEHNR and CDR2 FQNEAQ (reference sequence). CDR3 size: 11 residues. This CDR3 reads CASSQTETQYF. The CDR3 nucleotides read TGTGCCAGCAGCCAAACCGAGACCCAGTACTTC.

This clonotype came up a few times. The chain combines TRBV2 with TRBJ2-5, with TRBD1 as a possible D gene (5 bases). The CDR3 contains 15 residues. V gave up 2 bases and J gave up 2 bases, with 12 bases separating them. Germline V gene sequence: CDR1 SNHLY, CDR2 FYNNEI. CDR3 sequence (DNA): TGTGCCAGCAGTGAATTCGGACAATCACAAGAGACCCAGTACTTC. Its protein product is CASSEFGQSQETQYF.

At least ten counts were recorded for this clonotype. This chain connects TRBV27 to TRBJ2-3; D might be TRBD1 (6 bases). Trimming shortened V by 4 bases and J by 4 bases, and 15 bases separated the two germline ends. Germline CDR1 reads MNHEY; CDR2 reads SMNVEV (reference sequence). The CDR3 consists of 15 residues. The CDR3 bases are TGTGCCAGCAGTTCCGGGACAATATCGGCAGATACGCAGTATTTT. Its protein product is CASSSGTISADTQYF.

This chain links TRBV6-6 with TRBJ2-7; 8 bases agree with TRBD1. This CDR3 is built from 14 residues. Germline values: CDR1 MNHNY, CDR2 SVGAGI (reference sequence). With V trimmed by 7 bases and J by 3 bases, 8 bases remained unmatched. The CDR3 reads CASTLDRGYYEQYF. As DNA, the CDR3 is TGTGCCAGCACCCTAGACAGGGGATACTACGAGCAGTACTTC.

This clonotype occurred many times. The rearrangement joins TRBV7-9 to TRBJ2-1, with TRBD1 as a possible D gene (6 bases). This CDR3 contains 16 residues. Looked up from germline, CDR1 is SEHNR and CDR2 is FQNEAQ (reference sequence). The germline V and J ends were trimmed by 3 bases and 5 bases, with 17 bases remaining between them. CDR3 amino acids: CASSFQGGTRDNEQFF. In DNA form, the CDR3 reads TGTGCCAGCAGCTTCCAAGGTGGGACACGCGACAATGAGCAGTTCTTC.

This clonotype appeared many times. This chain joins TRBV28 and TRBJ2-3, with 13 bases fitting TRBD2. Germline V CDR1 and CDR2: MDHEN, SYDVKM. The CDR3 is made up of 14 amino acids. With V trimmed by 9 bases and J by 5 bases, 5 bases remained unmatched. The CDR3 spells CASTSGGAEDTQYF. Written as DNA, the CDR3 is TGTGCCAGTACTAGCGGGGGGGCCGAAGATACGCAGTATTTT.

V and J are TRBV7-6 and TRBJ2-1; D perhaps matches TRBD1 (5 bases). Germline assignment: CDR1 SGHVS and CDR2 FNYEAQ. There are 13 residues in the CDR3. Between the trimmed V and J ends, which lost 7 bases and 8 bases, there was a span of 15 bases. CDR3 DNA sequence: TGTGCCAGCATGACGGACCAGGGATATGAGCAGTTCTTC. Protein product: CASMTDQGYEQFF. Using reference TRBV7-6 and TRBJ2-1 for the parts outside the CDR3, the full variable domain is GAGVSQSPRYKVTKRGQDVALRCDPISGHVSLYWYRQALGQGPEFLTYFNYEAQQDKSGLPNDRFSAERPEGSISTLTIQRTEQRDSAMYRCASMTDQGYEQFFGPGTRLTVL.

V and J are TRBV19 and TRBJ2-1, with a tentative D call TRBD2 (5 bases). Germline values: CDR1 LNHDA, CDR2 SQIVND (reference sequence). The CDR3 covers 14 residues. V was shortened by 7 bases and J by 1 base, with 11 bases between the two germline ends. CDR3 nucleotide sequence: TGTGCCAGTACCTGGACGGGGTCCTACAATGAGCAGTTCTTC. This encodes CASTWTGSYNEQFF.